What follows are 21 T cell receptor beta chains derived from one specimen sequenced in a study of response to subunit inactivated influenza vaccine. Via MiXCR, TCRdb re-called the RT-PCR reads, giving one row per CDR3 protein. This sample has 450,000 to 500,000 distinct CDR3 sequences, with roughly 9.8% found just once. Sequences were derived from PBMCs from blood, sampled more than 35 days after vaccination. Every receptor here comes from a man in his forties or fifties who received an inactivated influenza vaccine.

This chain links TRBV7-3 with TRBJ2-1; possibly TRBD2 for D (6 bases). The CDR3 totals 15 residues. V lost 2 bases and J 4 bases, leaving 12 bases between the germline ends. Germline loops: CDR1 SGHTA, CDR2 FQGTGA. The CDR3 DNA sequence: TGTGCCAGCAGCTTATTCGGGGGATGGTACAATGAGCAGTTCTTC. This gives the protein CASSLFGGWYNEQFF.

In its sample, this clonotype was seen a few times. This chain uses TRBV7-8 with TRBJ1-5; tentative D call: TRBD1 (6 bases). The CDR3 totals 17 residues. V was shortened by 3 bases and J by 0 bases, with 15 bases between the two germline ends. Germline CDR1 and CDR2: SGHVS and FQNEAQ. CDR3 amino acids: CASSFNRVPYSNQPQHF. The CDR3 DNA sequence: TGTGCCAGCAGCTTTAACAGGGTGCCATATAGCAATCAGCCCCAGCATTTT.

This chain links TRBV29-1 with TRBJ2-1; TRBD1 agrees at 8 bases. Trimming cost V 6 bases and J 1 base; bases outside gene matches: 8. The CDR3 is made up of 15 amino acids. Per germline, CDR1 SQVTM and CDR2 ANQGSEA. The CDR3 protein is CSVSVGQGSYNEQFF. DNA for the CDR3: TGCAGCGTGTCTGTAGGACAGGGATCCTACAATGAGCAGTTCTTC.

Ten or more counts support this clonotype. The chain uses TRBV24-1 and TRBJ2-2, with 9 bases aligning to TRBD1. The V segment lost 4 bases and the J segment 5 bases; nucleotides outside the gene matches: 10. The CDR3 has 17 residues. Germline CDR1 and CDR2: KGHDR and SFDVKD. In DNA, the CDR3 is TGTGCCACCAGTGACCCGGTTGGACAGGGGAGGACCGGGGAGCTGTTTTTT. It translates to CATSDPVGQGRTGELFF.

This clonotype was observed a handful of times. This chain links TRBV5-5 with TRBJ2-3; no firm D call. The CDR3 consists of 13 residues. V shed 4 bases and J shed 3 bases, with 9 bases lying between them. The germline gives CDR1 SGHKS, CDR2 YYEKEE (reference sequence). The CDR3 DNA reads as TGTGCCAGCAGCGTAGCCGGGACAGATACGCAGTATTTT. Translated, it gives CASSVAGTDTQYF.

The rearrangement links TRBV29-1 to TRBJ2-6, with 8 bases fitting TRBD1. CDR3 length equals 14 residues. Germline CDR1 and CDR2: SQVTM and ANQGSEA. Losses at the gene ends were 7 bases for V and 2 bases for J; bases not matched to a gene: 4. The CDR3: CSAGQGTGANVLTF. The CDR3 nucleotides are TGCAGCGCCGGACAGGGCACTGGGGCCAACGTCCTGACTTTC.

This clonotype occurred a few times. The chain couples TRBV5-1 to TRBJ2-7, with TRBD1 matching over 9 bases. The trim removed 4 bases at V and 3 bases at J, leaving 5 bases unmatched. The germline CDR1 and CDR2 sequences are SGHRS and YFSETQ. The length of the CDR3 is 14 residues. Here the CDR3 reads CASSPTTGGYEQYF. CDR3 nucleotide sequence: TGCGCCAGCAGCCCGACGACAGGGGGCTACGAGCAGTACTTC.

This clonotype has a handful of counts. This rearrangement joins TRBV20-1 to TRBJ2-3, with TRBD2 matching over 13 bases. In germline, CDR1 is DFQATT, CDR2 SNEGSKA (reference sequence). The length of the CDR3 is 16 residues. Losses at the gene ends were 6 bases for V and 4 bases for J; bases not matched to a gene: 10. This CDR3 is CSAPPGTSGVPDTQYF. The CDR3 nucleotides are TGCAGTGCACCGCCCGGGACTAGCGGGGTCCCAGATACGCAGTATTTT.

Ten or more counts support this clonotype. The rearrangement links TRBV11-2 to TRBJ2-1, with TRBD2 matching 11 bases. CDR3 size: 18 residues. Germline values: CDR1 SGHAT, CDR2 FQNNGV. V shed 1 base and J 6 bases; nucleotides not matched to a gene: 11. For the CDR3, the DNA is TGTGCCAGCAGCTTAGGGGTCATAGCGGGGGGGCCCCGCAATGAGCAGTTCTTC. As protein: CASSLGVIAGGPRNEQFF.

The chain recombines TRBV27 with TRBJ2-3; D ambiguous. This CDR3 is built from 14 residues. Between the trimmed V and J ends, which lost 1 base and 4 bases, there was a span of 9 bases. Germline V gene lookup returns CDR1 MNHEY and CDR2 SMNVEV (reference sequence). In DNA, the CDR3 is TGTGCCAGCAGTTTATTGGGGATGCCAGATACGCAGTATTTT. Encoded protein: CASSLLGMPDTQYF.

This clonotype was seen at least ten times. The CDR3 DNA reads as TGCGCCAGCAGCCAAGATCGGCCTAGCGGGTCGACCCAGTACTTC. Its translation is CASSQDRPSGSTQYF. V and J are TRBV4-1 and TRBJ2-5, with 8 nucleotides matching TRBD2. J was trimmed by 7 bases and V by 0 bases; bases with no gene match: 7. The CDR3 is 15 residues long. The germline gives CDR1 MGHRA, CDR2 YSYEKL.

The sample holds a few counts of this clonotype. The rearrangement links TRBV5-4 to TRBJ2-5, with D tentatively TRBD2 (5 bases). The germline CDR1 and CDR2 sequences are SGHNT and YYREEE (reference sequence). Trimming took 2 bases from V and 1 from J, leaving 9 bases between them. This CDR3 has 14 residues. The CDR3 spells CASSFPGVQETQYF. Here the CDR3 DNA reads TGTGCCAGCAGCTTCCCCGGGGTCCAAGAGACCCAGTACTTC.

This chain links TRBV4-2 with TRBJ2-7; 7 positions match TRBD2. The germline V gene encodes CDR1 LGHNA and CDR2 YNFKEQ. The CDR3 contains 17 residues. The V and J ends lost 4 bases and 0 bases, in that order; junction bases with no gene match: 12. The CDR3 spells CASSRGAGTTTSYEQYF. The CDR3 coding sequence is TGTGCCAGCAGCCGCGGAGCCGGGACTACTACCTCCTACGAGCAGTACTTC.

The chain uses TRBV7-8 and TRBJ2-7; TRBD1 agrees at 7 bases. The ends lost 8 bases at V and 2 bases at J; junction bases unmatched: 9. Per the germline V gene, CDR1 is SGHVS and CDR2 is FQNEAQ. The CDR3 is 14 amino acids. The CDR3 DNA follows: TGTGCCAGCCGAGACCGGGACAGTACCTACGAGCAGTACTTC. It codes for CASRDRDSTYEQYF. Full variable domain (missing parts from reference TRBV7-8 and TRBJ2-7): GAGVSQSPRYKVAKRGQDVALRCDPISGHVSLFWYQQALGQGPEFLTYFQNEAQLDKSGLPSDRFFAERPEGSVSTLKIQRTQQEDSAVYLCASRDRDSTYEQYFGPGTRLTVT.

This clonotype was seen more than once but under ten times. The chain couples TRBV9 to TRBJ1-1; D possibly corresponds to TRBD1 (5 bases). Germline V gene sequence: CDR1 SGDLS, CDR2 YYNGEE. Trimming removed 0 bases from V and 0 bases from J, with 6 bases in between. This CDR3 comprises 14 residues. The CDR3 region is CASSVEGMNTEAFF. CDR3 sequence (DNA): TGTGCCAGCAGCGTAGAGGGGATGAACACTGAAGCTTTCTTT.

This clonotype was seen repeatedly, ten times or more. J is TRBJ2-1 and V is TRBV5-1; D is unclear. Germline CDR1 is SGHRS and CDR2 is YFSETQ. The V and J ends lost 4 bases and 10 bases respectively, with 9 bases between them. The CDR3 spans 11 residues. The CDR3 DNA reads TGCGCCAGCAGCGCGTCTGGCGAGCAGTTCTTC. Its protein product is CASSASGEQFF. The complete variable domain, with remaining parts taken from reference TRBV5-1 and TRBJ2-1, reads KAGVTQTPRYLIKTRGQQVTLSCSPISGHRSVSWYQQTPGQGLQFLFEYFSETQRNKGNFPGRFSGRQFSNSRSEMNVSTLELGDSALYLCASSASGEQFFGPGTRLTVL.

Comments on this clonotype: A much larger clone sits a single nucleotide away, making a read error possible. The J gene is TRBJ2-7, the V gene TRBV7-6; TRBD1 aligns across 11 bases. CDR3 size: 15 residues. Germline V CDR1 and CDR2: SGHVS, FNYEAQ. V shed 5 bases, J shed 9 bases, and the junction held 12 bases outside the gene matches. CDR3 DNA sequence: TGTGCCAGCAGCCCCAGATCGGGACAGGGGGTAGGGCAGTACTTC. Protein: CASSPRSGQGVGQYF.

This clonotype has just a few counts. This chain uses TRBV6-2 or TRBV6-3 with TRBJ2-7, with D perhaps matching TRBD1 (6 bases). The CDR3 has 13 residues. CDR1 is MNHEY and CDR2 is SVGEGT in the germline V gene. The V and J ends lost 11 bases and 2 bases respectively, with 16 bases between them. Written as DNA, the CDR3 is TGTGCCGGATCAAGGACAGCTACCTACGAGCAGTACTTC. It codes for CAGSRTATYEQYF.

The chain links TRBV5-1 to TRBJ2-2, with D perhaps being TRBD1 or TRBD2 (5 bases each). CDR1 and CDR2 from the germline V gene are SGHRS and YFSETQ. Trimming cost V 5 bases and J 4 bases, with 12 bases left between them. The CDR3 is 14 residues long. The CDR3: CASSSGAATGELFF. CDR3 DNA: TGCGCCAGCAGTTCCGGGGCGGCCACCGGGGAGCTGTTTTTT.

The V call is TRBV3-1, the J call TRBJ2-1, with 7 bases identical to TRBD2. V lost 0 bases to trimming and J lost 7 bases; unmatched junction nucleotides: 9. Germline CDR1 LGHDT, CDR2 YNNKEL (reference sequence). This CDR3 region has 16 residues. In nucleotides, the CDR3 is TGTGCCAGCAGCCAAGACCGGGCGGGAGCGAGAAATGAGCAGTTCTTC. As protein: CASSQDRAGARNEQFF.

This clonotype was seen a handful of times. CDR3 DNA sequence: TGTGCCAGCAGCCTTCTTAGGCAGGGGGCCGGGGATACGCAGTATTTT. Amino acid sequence: CASSLLRQGAGDTQYF. The gene calls are TRBV5-6 and TRBJ2-3; TRBD1 aligns across 8 bases. Trimming took 4 bases from V and 6 from J; bases not matched to a gene: 13. CDR3 size: 16 residues. CDR1 and CDR2 (germline): SGHDT, YYEEEE.